A selection of T cell receptor beta chains follows, all from one sample in a study of blood T cell repertoires in COVID-19. Generated by immunoSEQ multiplex PCR, the TCRdb table keeps only in-frame clones and is missing some. This table has around 250,000 clones, approximately 90% appearing once. The sequenced sample was PBMCs or T cells enriched from blood (not recorded which). The receptors stem from a man over 45 who had been exposed to COVID-19. CDR3s include the opening cysteine and the closing phenylalanine or tryptophan. The D gene is left open where the match is weak. Size values are once, few and many counts, or a class for expanded clones, and some rows have none.

j_gene: TRBJ2-4; v_gene: TRBV5-1; abundance: -; d_gene: -; CDR3aa: CASSVSGGGSKNIQYF; CDR3nt: TGCGCCAGCAGCGTGTCCGGGGGTGGTTCCAAAAACATTCAGTACTTC
j_gene: TRBJ2-2; v_gene: TRBV10-3; abundance: -; d_gene: -; CDR3aa: CAISRGIGELFF; CDR3nt: TGTGCCATCAGTAGGGGAATCGGGGAGCTGTTTTTT
j_gene: TRBJ2-2; v_gene: TRBV2; abundance: once; d_gene: -; CDR3aa: CASSFPGELFF; CDR3nt: TGTGCCAGCTCTTTTCCCGGGGAGCTGTTTTTT
j_gene: TRBJ2-3; v_gene: TRBV6-1; abundance: -; d_gene: -; CDR3aa: CASGEGPTDTQYF; CDR3nt: TGTGCCAGCGGAGAGGGTCCCACAGATACGCAGTATTTT
j_gene: TRBJ1-1; v_gene: TRBV2; abundance: -; d_gene: -; CDR3aa: CASSSGRGTEAFF; CDR3nt: TGTGCCAGCAGTAGTGGGAGGGGCACTGAAGCTTTCTTT
j_gene: TRBJ1-6; v_gene: TRBV18; abundance: -; d_gene: -; CDR3aa: CASSPTPDDSPLHF; CDR3nt: TGTGCCAGCTCACCTACTCCCGATGATTCACCCCTCCACTTT
j_gene: TRBJ1-1; v_gene: TRBV5-4; abundance: -; d_gene: -; CDR3aa: CASSLEPGGTEAFF; CDR3nt: TGTGCCAGCAGCTTGGAGCCGGGGGGCACTGAAGCTTTCTTT
j_gene: TRBJ2-7; v_gene: TRBV7-9; abundance: -; d_gene: TRBD2; CDR3aa: CASSPGGGGEGEQYF; CDR3nt: TGTGCCAGCAGCCCGGGAGGTGGAGGGGAGGGCGAGCAGTACTTC
j_gene: TRBJ2-1; v_gene: TRBV7-3; abundance: -; d_gene: TRBD2; CDR3aa: CASSLTGRLAGGGNEQFF; CDR3nt: TGTGCCAGCAGCTTAACGGGCAGACTAGCGGGGGGAGGCAATGAGCAGTTCTTC
j_gene: TRBJ1-1; v_gene: TRBV12-3/TRBV12-4; abundance: -; d_gene: -; CDR3aa: CASTGITEAFF; CDR3nt: TGTGCCAGCACAGGGATCACTGAAGCTTTCTTT
j_gene: TRBJ2-7; v_gene: TRBV7-6; abundance: -; d_gene: -; CDR3aa: CASSSWTASSYEQYF; CDR3nt: TGTGCCAGCAGCTCATGGACAGCGAGCTCCTACGAGCAGTACTTC
j_gene: TRBJ2-1; v_gene: TRBV5-4; abundance: -; d_gene: TRBD2; CDR3aa: CASSTRTSGYNEQFF; CDR3nt: TGTGCCAGCAGCACCCGGACTAGCGGATACAATGAGCAGTTCTTC
j_gene: TRBJ2-1; v_gene: TRBV5-1; abundance: -; d_gene: -; CDR3aa: CASSLATPGLYNEQFF; CDR3nt: TGCGCCAGCAGCTTGGCGACACCAGGTCTCTACAATGAGCAGTTCTTC
j_gene: TRBJ1-3; v_gene: TRBV27; abundance: once; d_gene: -; CDR3aa: CASSGGSAGNTIYF; CDR3nt: TGTGCCAGCAGTGGGGGCTCAGCTGGAAACACCATATATTTT
j_gene: TRBJ1-2; v_gene: TRBV6-2/TRBV6-3; abundance: -; d_gene: -; CDR3aa: CASSPSSSRSRSYYGYTF; CDR3nt: TGTGCCAGCAGTCCATCCTCTTCCCGGTCGAGGTCTTACTATGGCTACACCTTC
j_gene: TRBJ1-2; v_gene: TRBV24-1; abundance: -; d_gene: -; CDR3aa: CATSDSRVGYTF; CDR3nt: TGTGCCACCAGTGATTCCAGGGTCGGCTACACCTTC
j_gene: TRBJ1-6; v_gene: TRBV9; abundance: -; d_gene: TRBD1; CDR3aa: CASSVWDRADSPLHF; CDR3nt: TGTGCCAGCAGCGTATGGGACAGGGCTGATTCACCCCTCCACTTT
j_gene: TRBJ2-7; v_gene: TRBV6-5; abundance: -; d_gene: TRBD2; CDR3aa: CASRPSGAYEQYF; CDR3nt: TGTGCCAGCAGGCCTAGCGGGGCCTACGAGCAGTACTTC
j_gene: TRBJ1-4; v_gene: TRBV28; abundance: -; d_gene: TRBD1; CDR3aa: CASSGAGTGNEKLFF; CDR3nt: TGTGCCAGCAGTGGGGCCGGGACAGGGAATGAAAAACTGTTTTTT
j_gene: TRBJ1-2; v_gene: TRBV5-8; abundance: -; d_gene: -; CDR3aa: CASSFYRSFGYTF; CDR3nt: TGTGCCAGCAGCTTTTACAGATCGTTTGGCTACACCTTC
j_gene: TRBJ1-6; v_gene: TRBV9; abundance: -; d_gene: -; CDR3aa: CASSLLMAEGPLHF; CDR3nt: TGTGCCAGCAGCCTCTTGATGGCCGAGGGACCCCTCCACTTT
j_gene: TRBJ2-2; v_gene: TRBV28; abundance: -; d_gene: -; CDR3aa: CASSLYRWGEGNTGELFF; CDR3nt: TGTGCCAGCAGTTTATATAGGTGGGGAGAAGGGAACACCGGGGAGCTGTTTTTT
j_gene: TRBJ2-1; v_gene: TRBV6-5; abundance: -; d_gene: -; CDR3aa: CASSQTRDEQFF; CDR3nt: TGTGCCAGCAGCCAAACTCGGGATGAGCAGTTCTTC
j_gene: TRBJ1-1; v_gene: TRBV4-1; abundance: -; d_gene: -; CDR3aa: CASSLKQGTMNTEAFF; CDR3nt: TGCGCCAGCAGCCTTAAACAGGGAACCATGAACACTGAAGCTTTCTTT
j_gene: TRBJ1-5; v_gene: TRBV5-6; abundance: once; d_gene: -; CDR3aa: CASSLGDQPQHF; CDR3nt: TGTGCCAGCAGCCTAGGGGATCAGCCCCAGCATTTT
j_gene: TRBJ2-3; v_gene: TRBV19; abundance: -; d_gene: TRBD1; CDR3aa: CASSRGQGTSTDTQYF; CDR3nt: TGTGCCAGTAGTAGGGGACAGGGAACTAGCACAGATACGCAGTATTTT
j_gene: TRBJ2-3; v_gene: TRBV5-1; abundance: -; d_gene: -; CDR3aa: CASSFAHLADTQYF; CDR3nt: TGCGCCAGCAGCTTCGCGCACCTAGCGGATACGCAGTATTTT
j_gene: TRBJ2-3; v_gene: TRBV25-1; abundance: once; d_gene: TRBD1; CDR3aa: CASSRQGGTDTQYF; CDR3nt: TGTGCCAGCAGCAGACAGGGGGGGACAGATACGCAGTATTTT
j_gene: TRBJ2-3; v_gene: TRBV7-9; abundance: -; d_gene: TRBD1; CDR3aa: CASSLGQGLDTQYF; CDR3nt: TGTGCCAGCAGCTTAGGACAGGGCCTGGATACGCAGTATTTT
j_gene: TRBJ2-2; v_gene: TRBV5-1; abundance: -; d_gene: -; CDR3aa: CASSFGTNPNTGELFF; CDR3nt: TGCGCCAGCAGCTTTGGGACAAACCCGAACACCGGGGAGCTGTTTTTT
j_gene: TRBJ2-5; v_gene: TRBV11-3; abundance: -; d_gene: -; CDR3aa: CASSPWGRGDQETQYF; CDR3nt: TGTGCCAGCAGCCCCTGGGGTCGCGGGGACCAAGAGACCCAGTACTTC
j_gene: TRBJ2-7; v_gene: TRBV11-2; abundance: few; d_gene: -; CDR3aa: CASSFGRGRGRYEQYF; CDR3nt: TGTGCCAGCAGCTTTGGACGAGGCAGGGGCCGGTACGAGCAGTACTTC
j_gene: TRBJ1-1; v_gene: TRBV20-1; abundance: -; d_gene: -; CDR3aa: CSAQGSSEAFF; CDR3nt: TGCAGTGCGCAGGGGTCCTCGGAAGCTTTCTTT
j_gene: TRBJ2-3; v_gene: TRBV7-2; abundance: -; d_gene: -; CDR3aa: CASSSRTASTDTQYF; CDR3nt: TGTGCCAGCAGCTCCAGGACAGCTAGCACAGATACGCAGTATTTT
j_gene: TRBJ1-1; v_gene: TRBV5-1; abundance: -; d_gene: -; CDR3aa: CASSPVYSMNTEAFF; CDR3nt: TGCGCCAGCAGCCCCGTTTACAGTATGAACACTGAAGCTTTCTTT
j_gene: TRBJ1-5; v_gene: TRBV12-3/TRBV12-4; abundance: -; d_gene: -; CDR3aa: CASGLTGNQPQHF; CDR3nt: TGTGCCAGCGGACTTACCGGCAATCAGCCCCAGCATTTT
j_gene: TRBJ1-2; v_gene: TRBV27; abundance: -; d_gene: TRBD1; CDR3aa: CASSSRRLQGIYGYTF; CDR3nt: TGTGCCAGCAGTTCCCGCCGTCTACAGGGGATCTATGGCTACACCTTC
j_gene: TRBJ1-1; v_gene: TRBV6-5; abundance: -; d_gene: -; CDR3aa: CASSSGRGTEAFF; CDR3nt: TGTGCCAGCAGTTCAGGGAGGGGAACTGAAGCTTTCTTT
j_gene: TRBJ2-1; v_gene: TRBV9; abundance: -; d_gene: -; CDR3aa: CASSVTGSSYNEQFF; CDR3nt: TGTGCCAGCAGCGTGACAGGTAGCTCCTACAATGAGCAGTTCTTC
j_gene: TRBJ1-4; v_gene: TRBV30; abundance: -; d_gene: -; CDR3aa: CAWSRQGEKLFF; CDR3nt: TGTGCCTGGAGCAGGCAGGGTGAAAAACTGTTTTTT
j_gene: TRBJ2-5; v_gene: TRBV19; abundance: -; d_gene: TRBD2; CDR3aa: CASSIGLAVFQETQYF; CDR3nt: TGTGCCAGTAGTATAGGACTAGCGGTATTCCAAGAGACCCAGTACTTC
j_gene: TRBJ1-2; v_gene: TRBV6-1; abundance: -; d_gene: -; CDR3aa: CASSANRDGRRSDYGYTF; CDR3nt: TGTGCCAGCAGTGCAAACCGGGACGGGAGGAGGAGCGACTATGGCTACACCTTC
j_gene: TRBJ1-5; v_gene: TRBV5-5; abundance: -; d_gene: -; CDR3aa: CASSFGGFGNQPQHF; CDR3nt: TGTGCCAGCAGCTTTGGGGGGTTCGGGAATCAGCCCCAGCATTTT
j_gene: TRBJ2-5; v_gene: TRBV5-4; abundance: -; d_gene: -; CDR3aa: CASSLGGRVVETQYF; CDR3nt: TGTGCCAGCAGCTTGGGAGGCAGGGTGGTAGAGACCCAGTACTTC
j_gene: TRBJ2-3; v_gene: TRBV25-1; abundance: -; d_gene: -; CDR3aa: CASTGSYTDTQYF; CDR3nt: TGTGCCAGCACAGGGTCGTACACAGATACGCAGTATTTT
j_gene: TRBJ2-3; v_gene: TRBV5-4; abundance: -; d_gene: -; CDR3aa: CASSSKGVDTDTQYF; CDR3nt: TGTGCCAGCAGCTCGAAGGGGGTGGACACAGATACGCAGTATTTT